The 2 T cell receptor beta chains below all came from one sample that was sequenced in a study of shared clonotypes between healthy human individuals (dated by TCRdb to the early 2020s). Libraries were constructed by the immunoSEQ multiplex PCR assay. What TCRdb holds here is the immuneACCESS table cut down to in-frame rearrangements. Part of the clones is not present; checked against another copy, under half of the missing clones reflect an unresolved V gene, and the others are unexplained. The sample yields 2 million to 2.5 million clones; 85% to 95% were counted once. Approximately 0.41% of the sample rests with the top ten. The source material was naive CD4+ T cells from PBMCs. The label giving this sample's cell subset or site can be read as: CD45RA+ positively selected. The receptors derive from a man aged 18 to 30 in good health. Some clones in this sample may be carry-over from other donors' samples.

CDR3 region: CAWSGFGVQGIRQPQHF. CDR3 coding DNA: TGTGCCTGGAGCGGCTTCGGTGTGCAGGGGATAAGGCAGCCCCAGCATTTT. This sequence joins TRBV30 and TRBJ1-5; perhaps TRBD1 as D (6 bases). Germline-derived CDR1 and CDR2 are GTSNPN and SVGIG (reference sequence). With 3 bases removed from V and 7 bases from J, the gap between germline ends came to 25 bases. The CDR3 consists of 17 residues.

The rearrangement links TRBV5-4 to TRBJ2-3; 8 bases are a match to TRBD2. Germline CDR1 and CDR2: SGHNT and YYREEE (reference sequence). The CDR3 spans 16 residues. V was clipped by 4 bases and J by 1 base; unmatched bases: 8. Written as DNA, the CDR3 is TGTGCCAGCAGCCCCGGGAGGGCCCTCGGCACAGATACGCAGTATTTT. This encodes CASSPGRALGTDTQYF.